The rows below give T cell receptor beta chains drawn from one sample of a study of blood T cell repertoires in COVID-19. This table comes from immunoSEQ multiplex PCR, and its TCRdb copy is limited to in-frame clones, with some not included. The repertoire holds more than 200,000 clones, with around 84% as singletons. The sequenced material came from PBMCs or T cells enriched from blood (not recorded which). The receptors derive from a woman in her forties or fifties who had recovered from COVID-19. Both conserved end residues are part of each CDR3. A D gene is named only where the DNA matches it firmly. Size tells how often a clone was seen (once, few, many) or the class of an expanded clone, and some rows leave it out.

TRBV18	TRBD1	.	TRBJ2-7	CASSPGTGDHEQYF	TGTGCCAGCTCACCAGGGACAGGGGACCACGAGCAGTACTTC
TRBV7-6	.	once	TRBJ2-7	CASSPEGLGHSSYEQYF	TGTGCCAGCAGCCCCGAGGGTTTGGGCCACAGCTCCTACGAGCAGTACTTC
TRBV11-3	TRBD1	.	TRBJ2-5	CASSCYRDRKETQYF	TGTGCCAGCAGCTGTTACCGGGACAGAAAAGAGACCCAGTACTTC
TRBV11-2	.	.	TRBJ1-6	CASSLPYDNSPLHF	TGTGCCAGCAGCTTACCCTACGATAATTCACCCCTCCACTTT
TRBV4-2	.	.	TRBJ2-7	CASSQEFQGIRYEQYF	TGTGCCAGCAGCCAAGAGTTTCAGGGGATTCGGTACGAGCAGTACTTC
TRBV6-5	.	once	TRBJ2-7	CASGVAGFLHEQYF	TGTGCCAGCGGGGTCGCAGGGTTTCTCCACGAGCAGTACTTC
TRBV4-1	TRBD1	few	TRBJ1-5	CASSQELTGSRPQHF	TGCGCCAGCAGCCAAGAACTGACAGGGTCAAGGCCCCAGCATTTT
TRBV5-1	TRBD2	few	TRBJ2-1	CASSSSPGTRNNEQFF	TGCGCCAGCAGCTCTTCCCCCGGGACTAGAAACAATGAGCAGTTCTTC
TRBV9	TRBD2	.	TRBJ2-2	CASSALAGGGGGELFF	TGTGCCAGCAGCGCCTTAGCGGGAGGGGGCGGCGGGGAGCTGTTTTTT
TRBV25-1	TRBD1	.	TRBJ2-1	CASSAMGTVLDNEQFF	TGTGCCAGCAGTGCTATGGGGACAGTCCTAGACAATGAGCAGTTCTTC
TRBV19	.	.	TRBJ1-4	CASRRGRGNEKLFF	TGTGCCAGTCGTCGGGGCAGGGGAAATGAAAAACTGTTTTTT
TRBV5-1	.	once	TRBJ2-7	CASGQRSSYEQYF	TGCGCCAGCGGACAGAGAAGCTCCTACGAGCAGTACTTC
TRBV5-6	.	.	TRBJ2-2	CASSFTGAGTGGTGELFF	TGTGCCAGCAGCTTTACGGGTGCGGGCACCGGGGGCACCGGGGAGCTGTTTTTT
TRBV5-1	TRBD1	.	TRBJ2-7	CASSSRGFSYEQYF	TGCGCCAGCAGCTCCAGGGGGTTCTCCTACGAGCAGTACTTC
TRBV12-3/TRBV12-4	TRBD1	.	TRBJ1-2	CASNMGQGGGYTF	TGTGCCAGCAATATGGGACAGGGAGGTGGCTACACCTTC
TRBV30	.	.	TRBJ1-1	CAWSELRSSNTEAFF	TGTGCCTGGTCGGAGCTGAGAAGTTCTAACACTGAAGCTTTCTTT
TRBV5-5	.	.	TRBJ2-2	CASSSLALNTGELFF	TGTGCCAGCAGCTCGCTAGCGCTGAACACCGGGGAGCTGTTTTTT
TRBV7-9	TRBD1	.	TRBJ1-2	CASSPGMGTGIYGYTF	TGTGCCAGCAGCCCGGGGATGGGGACAGGCATCTATGGCTACACCTTC
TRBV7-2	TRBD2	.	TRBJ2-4	CASSSEPLAGGSNIQYF	TGTGCCAGCAGCTCCGAACCTCTAGCGGGAGGTTCGAACATTCAGTACTTC
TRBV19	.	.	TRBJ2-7	CASSIRGSHEQYF	TGTGCCAGTAGTATTCGGGGGAGCCACGAGCAGTACTTC
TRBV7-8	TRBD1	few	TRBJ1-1	CASSFRDRGFGDTEAFF	TGTGCCAGCAGCTTCCGGGACAGGGGGTTTGGGGACACTGAAGCTTTCTTT
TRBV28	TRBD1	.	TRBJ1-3	CASTFTGGGWNTIYF	TGTGCCAGCACTTTTACCGGAGGGGGCTGGAACACCATATATTTT
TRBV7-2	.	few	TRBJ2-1	CASSLRGYNEQFF	TGTGCCAGCAGCTTAAGGGGATACAATGAGCAGTTCTTC
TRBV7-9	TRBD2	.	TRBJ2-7	CASSRLAGGYEQYF	TGTGCCAGCAGCCGCTTAGCGGGAGGGTACGAGCAGTACTTC
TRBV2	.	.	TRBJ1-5	CASIVEVNQPQHF	TGTGCCAGCATCGTCGAGGTGAATCAGCCCCAGCATTTT
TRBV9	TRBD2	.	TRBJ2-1	CASSTGTSGQVPLFEQFF	TGTGCCAGCAGTACCGGGACTAGCGGCCAGGTTCCCCTCTTTGAGCAGTTCTTC
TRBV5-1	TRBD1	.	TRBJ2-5	CASSLVGQQETQYF	TGCGCCAGCAGCTTGGTGGGACAGCAAGAGACCCAGTACTTC
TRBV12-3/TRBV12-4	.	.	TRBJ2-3	CASKPTTDTQYF	TGTGCCAGCAAACCTACTACAGATACGCAGTATTTT
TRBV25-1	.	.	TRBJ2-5	CASTDFVQETQYF	TGTGCCAGCACAGACTTCGTCCAAGAGACCCAGTACTTC
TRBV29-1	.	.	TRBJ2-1	CSSRTPRNNEQFF	TGCAGCTCCCGAACTCCTAGAAACAATGAGCAGTTCTTC
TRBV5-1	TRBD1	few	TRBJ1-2	CASSLRATGGPLYGYTF	TGCGCCAGCAGCTTGCGTGCGACAGGGGGGCCCCTCTATGGCTACACCTTC
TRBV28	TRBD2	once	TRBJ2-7	CASLLAGAYEQYF	TGTGCCAGTTTACTAGCGGGAGCCTACGAGCAGTACTTC